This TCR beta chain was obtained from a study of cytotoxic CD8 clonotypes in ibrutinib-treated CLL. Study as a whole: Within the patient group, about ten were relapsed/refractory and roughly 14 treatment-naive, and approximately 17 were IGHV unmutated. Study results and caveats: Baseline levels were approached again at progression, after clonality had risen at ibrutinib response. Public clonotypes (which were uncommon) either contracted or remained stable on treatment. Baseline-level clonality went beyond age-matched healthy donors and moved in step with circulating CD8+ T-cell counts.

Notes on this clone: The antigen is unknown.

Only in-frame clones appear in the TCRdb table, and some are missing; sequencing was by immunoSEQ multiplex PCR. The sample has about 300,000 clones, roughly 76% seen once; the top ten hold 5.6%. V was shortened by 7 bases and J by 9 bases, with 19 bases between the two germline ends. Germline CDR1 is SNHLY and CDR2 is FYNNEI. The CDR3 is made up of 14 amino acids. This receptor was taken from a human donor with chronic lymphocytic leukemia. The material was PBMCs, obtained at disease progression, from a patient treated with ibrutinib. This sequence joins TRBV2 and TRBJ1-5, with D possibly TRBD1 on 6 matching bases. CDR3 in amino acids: CASTEGGREGPQHF. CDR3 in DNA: TGTGCCAGCACCGAGGGGGGGCGGGAAGGGCCCCAGCATTTT.